The 25 T cell receptor beta chains in this list originate from one sample, sequenced in a study of CD8+ T cells in alopecia areata. Extraction of RNA preceded its reverse transcription into cDNA, which served as the sequencing template. The table came from immunoSEQ multiplex PCR; TCRdb's copy has only in-frame clones and leaves some out. This table has around 200,000 clones, 40% to 65% appearing once. Stated treatment: oral pan-JAK inhibitor, 5-10 mg twice daily. This sample comprised CD8+ T cells sorted from blood, obtained at week 24, from a patient treated with tofacitinib. These receptors came from a human donor with alopecia areata.

The rearrangement links TRBV4-3 to TRBJ2-7; 11 positions match TRBD2. Unmatched junction bases numbered 8, after V lost 4 bases and J lost 3 bases. The CDR3 has 16 amino acids. Germline V gives CDR1 LGHNA, CDR2 YSLEER. The DNA for the CDR3 is TGCGCCAGCAGCCCAGAGCTAGCGGGGGGCCTCTACGAGCAGTACTTC. Translating it yields CASSPELAGGLYEQYF.

The chain has TRBV29-1 and TRBJ1-4; no clear D. There are 11 residues in the CDR3. Trimming removed 4 bases from V and 6 bases from J, with 6 bases in between. Germline CDR1 SQVTM, CDR2 ANQGSEA. CDR3 residues: CSVAQDEKLFF. The CDR3 DNA follows: TGCAGCGTTGCCCAAGATGAAAAACTGTTTTTT.

This clone was found a few times. The chain uses TRBV18 and TRBJ2-7; 7 nucleotides agree with TRBD1. V lost 2 bases and J lost 3; bases outside the gene matches: 4. The germline CDR1 and CDR2 sequences are KGHSH and LQKENI. CDR3 size: 14 residues. The CDR3 reads CASSPSRDSYEQYF. In nucleotides, the CDR3 is TGTGCCAGCTCACCATCCCGGGACAGCTACGAGCAGTACTTC.

This chain uses TRBV30 with TRBJ2-2; TRBD1 might be the D (6 bases). This CDR3 contains 15 residues. V dropped 0 bases and J dropped 5 bases, with 13 bases sitting between them. Germline CDR1 reads GTSNPN; CDR2 reads SVGIG (reference sequence). The CDR3, as DNA: TGTGCCTGGAGTGTCGGGGCAGGGGATACCGGGGAGCTGTTTTTT. Translation: CAWSVGAGDTGELFF.

This clone occurred once. The chain links TRBV25-1 to TRBJ1-2; D call uncertain. V gave up 1 base and J gave up 4 bases, with 13 bases separating them. CDR1 and CDR2 from the germline V gene are MGHDK and SYGVNS. The CDR3 runs to 15 residues. The CDR3 here is CASSESGASLYGYTF. The CDR3 nucleotides read TGTGCCAGCAGTGAATCTGGAGCGAGTCTCTATGGCTACACCTTC.

The genes are TRBV5-4 and TRBJ1-2; no clear D gene. The germline V gene encodes CDR1 SGHNT and CDR2 YYREEE (reference sequence). Deletions cut 5 bases from V and 6 bases from J, with 14 bases between. This CDR3 comprises 13 residues. CDR3 loop: CASSFRDYDGYTF. DNA of the CDR3: TGTGCCAGCAGTTTCCGGGATTACGATGGCTACACCTTC.

This clone was detected a few times. The rearrangement links TRBV4-3 to TRBJ2-2; perhaps TRBD1 as D (6 bases). CDR3 length: 16 amino acids. Germline V gene sequence: CDR1 LGHNA, CDR2 YSLEER. The V and J ends lost 0 bases and 4 bases respectively, with 12 bases between them. The chain's CDR3 is CASSQDQGTFTGELFF. Written as DNA, the CDR3 is TGCGCCAGCAGCCAAGATCAGGGGACGTTCACCGGGGAGCTGTTTTTT.

This rearrangement joins TRBV27 to TRBJ1-5, with D hard to call. Trimming shortened V by 3 bases and J by 0 bases, and 3 bases separated the two germline ends. This CDR3 comprises 13 residues. Germline V gene lookup returns CDR1 MNHEY and CDR2 SMNVEV (reference sequence). This CDR3 reads CASSFVSNQPQHF. The CDR3 DNA reads as TGTGCCAGCAGTTTTGTTAGCAATCAGCCCCAGCATTTT.

CDR3 residues: CASADRGHLAKNIQYF. The DNA for the CDR3 is TGTGCCAGCGCGGACAGGGGTCATTTAGCCAAAAACATTCAGTACTTC. The V and J genes are TRBV25-1 and TRBJ2-4, with 9 bases that match TRBD1. The J segment lost 0 bases and the V segment lost 8 bases, leaving 8 bases of the junction unmatched. Germline-derived CDR1 and CDR2 are MGHDK and SYGVNS. The CDR3 extends over 16 amino acids.

The chain couples TRBV29-1 to TRBJ2-3; TRBD2 agrees at 8 bases. V shed 8 bases and J 0 bases; nucleotides not matched to a gene: 4. This CDR3 has 13 amino acids. The germline gives CDR1 SQVTM, CDR2 ANQGSEA. CDR3 amino acids: CSLLAGSTDTQYF. The CDR3 DNA sequence: TGCAGCCTGCTAGCGGGCAGCACAGATACGCAGTATTTT.

This clone was observed a handful of times. The chain couples TRBV15 to TRBJ2-2; TRBD1 matches 11 bases. Germline V CDR1 and CDR2: LNHNV, YYDKDF (reference sequence). V was clipped by 3 bases and J by 3 bases; unmatched bases: 6. The CDR3 sequence is 17 residues long. The CDR3 protein is CATSRFPGQGDTGELFF. The CDR3 DNA follows: TGTGCCACCAGCAGGTTTCCGGGACAGGGGGACACCGGGGAGCTGTTTTTT.

The CDR3 spells CASTEAPPGDTQYF. DNA of the CDR3: TGTGCCAGCACTGAGGCCCCCCCTGGAGATACGCAGTATTTT. V gene TRBV28 combines with J gene TRBJ2-3, with D unclear. Per germline, CDR1 MDHEN and CDR2 SYDVKM. V was shortened by 7 bases and J by 5 bases, with 16 bases between the two germline ends. The CDR3 is 14 residues long.

This clone was seen a handful of times. J is TRBJ2-7 and V is TRBV7-2; D ambiguous. Germline CDR1 is SGHTA and CDR2 is FQGNSA. CDR3 size: 13 residues. V lost 4 bases and J lost 2, with 9 bases in between. The CDR3 sequence: CASSSTSTYEQYF. The CDR3 DNA sequence: TGTGCCAGCAGCTCGACTTCTACCTACGAGCAGTACTTC.

The CDR3 spells CSVVGISSGANVLTF. CDR3 DNA: TGCAGCGTCGTAGGGATAAGCTCTGGGGCCAACGTCCTGACTTTC. The rearrangement uses TRBV29-1 and TRBJ2-6; D gene uncertain. V was shortened by 6 bases and J by 0 bases, with 12 bases between the two germline ends. From germline, CDR1 is SQVTM and CDR2 ANQGSEA. This CDR3 has 15 residues.

V gene TRBV11-2 combines with J gene TRBJ1-2, with D maybe TRBD1 (5 bases). CDR1 and CDR2 (germline): SGHAT, FQNNGV. The CDR3 spans 15 residues. The V and J ends lost 0 bases and 8 bases respectively, with 16 bases between them. The CDR3 bases are TGTGCCAGCAGCTTAGATCTGGGGGACCCTTTGGGCTACACCTTC. It codes for CASSLDLGDPLGYTF. Full variable domain (remainder filled in from reference TRBV11-2 and TRBJ1-2): EAGVAQSPRYKIIEKRQSVAFWCNPISGHATLYWYQQILGQGPKLLIQFQNNGVVDDSQLPKDRFSAERLKGVDSTLKIQPAKLEDSAVYLCASSLDLGDPLGYTFGSGTRLTVV.

The rearrangement joins TRBV4-3 to TRBJ2-7; TRBD1 agrees at 7 bases. This CDR3 is built from 15 residues. CDR1 is LGHNA and CDR2 is YSLEER in the germline V gene. Trimming removed 0 bases from V and 3 bases from J; junction bases left unmatched: 5. The CDR3 DNA follows: TGCGCCAGCAGCCAAGAAACTGGACAGGACTACGAGCAGTACTTC. It specifies CASSQETGQDYEQYF.

For the CDR3, the DNA is TGTGCCAGCAGCTCCGACTATGGCTACACCTTC. It encodes CASSSDYGYTF. The V and J genes are TRBV9 and TRBJ1-2; D is ambiguous. The V gene lost 4 bases and the J gene lost 3 bases, with 4 bases spanning the gap. The CDR3 consists of 11 residues. The V gene's germline CDR1 is SGDLS and CDR2 YYNGEE.

This clone was counted only a few times. This rearrangement joins TRBV4-2 to TRBJ2-1, with TRBD2 matching 9 bases. Germline V CDR1 and CDR2: LGHNA, YNFKEQ. The length of the CDR3 is 17 residues. V was pared by 4 bases and J by 6 bases, with 13 bases of the junction left unmatched. In nucleotides, the CDR3 is TGTGCCAGCAGCCTAAAACCATTGGGGACTAGCCGCAATGAGCAGTTCTTC. Encoded protein: CASSLKPLGTSRNEQFF.

CDR3 coding DNA: TGTGCCAGTAGTATAGGGGGGGCAACGGAGGAGCTGTTTTTT. Translated: CASSIGGATEELFF. V usage is TRBV19 and J usage is TRBJ2-2; D may correspond to TRBD1 or TRBD2 (6 bases each). CDR1 is LNHDA, CDR2 SQIVND, per germline (reference sequence). The CDR3 covers 14 residues. The V and J ends lost 1 base and 10 bases respectively, with 13 bases between them.

This rearrangement joins TRBV7-9 to TRBJ1-2; D perhaps matches TRBD1 (6 bases). Looked up from germline, CDR1 is SEHNR and CDR2 is FQNEAQ (reference sequence). Trimming shortened V by 0 bases and J by 4 bases, and 12 bases separated the two germline ends. There are 15 residues in the CDR3. CDR3 in amino acids: CASSLAGGGRYGYTF. In DNA form, the CDR3 reads TGTGCCAGCAGCTTAGCCGGAGGGGGACGCTATGGCTACACCTTC.

The chain combines TRBV29-1 with TRBJ1-1; D is unclear. Germline V gene sequence: CDR1 SQVTM, CDR2 ANQGSEA. The CDR3 has 10 amino acids. V was clipped by 8 bases and J by 3 bases, with 7 bases between them. CDR3 sequence: CSTTHTEAFF. The CDR3 coding sequence is TGCAGCACGACCCACACTGAAGCTTTCTTT. Variable domain in full (rest from reference TRBV29-1 and TRBJ1-1): SAVISQKPSRDICQRGTSLTIQCQVDSQVTMMFWYRQQPGQSLTLIATANQGSEATYESGFVIDKFPISRPNLTFSTLTVSNMSPEDSSIYLCSTTHTEAFFGQGTRLTVV.

V usage is TRBV29-1 and J usage is TRBJ2-3; D perhaps matches TRBD1 (6 bases). V was clipped by 6 bases and J by 2 bases, with 12 bases between them. Germline-derived CDR1 and CDR2 are SQVTM and ANQGSEA. This CDR3 has 13 residues. CDR3 sequence: CSVRTANTDTQYF. CDR3 DNA sequence: TGCAGCGTAAGGACAGCCAACACAGATACGCAGTATTTT.

The chain is built from TRBV6-4 and TRBJ1-6; 7 nucleotides line up with TRBD1. Germline-derived CDR1 and CDR2 are MRHNA and SNTAGT. V shed 0 bases, J shed 7 bases, and the junction held 3 bases outside the gene matches. CDR3 length: 15 amino acids. The DNA of the CDR3 is TGTGCCAGCAGTGACTCGATACAGGGGAATTCACCCCTCCACTTT. This gives the protein CASSDSIQGNSPLHF.

This chain joins TRBV30 and TRBJ1-6; maybe TRBD1 (6 bases). This CDR3 contains 15 residues. CDR1 GTSNPN and CDR2 SVGIG come from the germline V gene (reference sequence). V lost 0 bases and J 9 bases, leaving 15 bases between the germline ends. Written as DNA, the CDR3 is TGTGCCTGGAGTGTGCTAGACAGGAACCGTTCACCCCTCCACTTT. Encoded protein: CAWSVLDRNRSPLHF.

This clone was picked up a small number of times. V is TRBV29-1 and J is TRBJ2-7, with unresolved D. V was shortened by 7 bases and J by 4 bases, with 14 bases between the two germline ends. Germline-derived CDR1 and CDR2 are SQVTM and ANQGSEA. The CDR3 sequence is 12 residues long. The CDR3 nucleotides read TGCAGCGGTCAAGGTGATGGGTACGAGCAGTACTTC. Translation: CSGQGDGYEQYF.